The entry below gives a single T cell receptor beta chain sequence along with its context. The antigen is unknown. This record belongs to a study of T cells after yellow fever vaccination. Study at large: Those fractions that held only low numbers of cells were prepared using the SMART-Seq v4 Ultra Low Input RNA kit. Study observations and caveats: Sorted repertoires could include abundant contaminating clonotypes from bulk cells.

V was pared by 1 base and J by 7 bases, with 11 bases between. The length of the CDR3 is 14 residues. Germline V gene lookup returns CDR1 LNHNV and CDR2 YYDKDF (reference sequence). One entry per CDR3 protein results from TCRdb running MiXCR on the 5' RACE reads. The repertoire has 400,000 to 450,000 distinct CDR3 sequences, approximately 18% of them found once; the top ten carry about 18%. The rearrangement links TRBV15 to TRBJ2-1; D not resolved. The specimen comprised PBMCs, sampled before the yellow fever booster vaccination. The clonotype was recovered from a man aged 18 to 29 who received the YFV17D yellow fever vaccine. As DNA, the CDR3 is TGTGCCACCAGCAGAGTAGAAGCATGGAATGAGCAGTTCTTC. Protein product: CATSRVEAWNEQFF.